This T cell receptor (beta chain) originates from a study of immune heterogeneity within non-small cell lung tumors. Study at large: A few squamous cell carcinomas, about 10 non-squamous carcinomas and 1 not otherwise specified made up the tumors.

It was a multiplex PCR that amplified TCR beta CDR3, with 32 V and 13 J primers. TCRdb independently ran MiXCR on the multiplex PCR reads; one entry per CDR3 protein. The sample yields fewer than 5,500 distinct CDR3 sequences, around 23% seen once. In regard to this clonotype: Its antigen is undetermined.

CDR1 SNHLY and CDR2 FYNNEI come from the germline V gene. J was trimmed by 5 bases and V by 5 bases; bases with no gene match: 10. The CDR3 is 15 residues long. TCRs were amplified from roughly 650 ng gDNA of bulk tumor per sample. Several widely spaced biopsies per primary tumor were taken during surgery. The patients were newly diagnosed with non-small cell lung cancer, had not been treated, and had curative surgery. Broader study findings: Multiple tumor sites within a patient showed recurrence of identical dominant CDR3 beta clonotypes; site-unique high-frequency clones were present as well. T-cell receptor beta clonotypes at high frequency differed largely between individual patients.

This sequence was found in a man in his 60s with non-small cell lung cancer. This rearrangement joins TRBV2 to TRBJ1-1; 8 positions match TRBD1. The sequencing input was lung tumor tissue. The CDR3 is CASSRLSGGGTEAFF. DNA for the CDR3: TGTGCCAGCAGTAGGTTATCAGGGGGCGGAACTGAAGCTTTCTTT.